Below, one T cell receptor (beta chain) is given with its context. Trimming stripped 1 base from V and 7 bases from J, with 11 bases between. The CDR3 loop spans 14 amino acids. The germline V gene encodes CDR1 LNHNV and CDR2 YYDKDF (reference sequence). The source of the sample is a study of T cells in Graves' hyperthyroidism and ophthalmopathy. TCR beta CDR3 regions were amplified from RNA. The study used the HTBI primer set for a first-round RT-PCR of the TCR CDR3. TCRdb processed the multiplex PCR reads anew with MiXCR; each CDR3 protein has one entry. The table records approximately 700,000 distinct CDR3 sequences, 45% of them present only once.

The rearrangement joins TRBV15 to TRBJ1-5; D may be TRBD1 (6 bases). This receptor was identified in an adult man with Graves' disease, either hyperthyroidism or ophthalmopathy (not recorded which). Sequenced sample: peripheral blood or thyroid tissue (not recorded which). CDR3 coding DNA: TGTGCCACCAGCAGAGGCAGGGGAGGCCAGCCCCAGCATTTT. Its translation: CATSRGRGGQPQHF.